This TCR beta chain was retrieved from a study of radiation and T cells in renal cell carcinoma. Overall study context: Nephrectomy followed 15 Gy stereotactic body radiation by 4 weeks.

Germline-derived CDR1 and CDR2 are MNHNS and SASEGT. CDR3 length: 13 amino acids. Trimming pared 5 bases from V and 8 bases from J, leaving 15 bases between. Indicated time point: baseline pretreatment blood. The treatment denotes: 15 Gy SBRT to primary tumor, nephrectomy 4 weeks later. The patient's renal cell carcinoma had clear cell pathology. TCRdb's copy holds only in-frame clones and misses some; the assay was immunoSEQ multiplex PCR. The repertoire has 150,000 or so clones, approximately 90% of them found once; the top ten carry roughly 4%. This clonotype was obtained from a woman in her 70s with renal cell carcinoma. The gene calls are TRBV6-1 and TRBJ1-2, with D possibly matching TRBD1 (5 bases). Here the sequenced sample was blood, taken from a patient whose treatment included radiotherapy and nephrectomy. The CDR3 nucleotides read TGTGCCAGCAGTACTGGGACCGCGCGGGGCTACACCTTC. It encodes CASSTGTARGYTF.